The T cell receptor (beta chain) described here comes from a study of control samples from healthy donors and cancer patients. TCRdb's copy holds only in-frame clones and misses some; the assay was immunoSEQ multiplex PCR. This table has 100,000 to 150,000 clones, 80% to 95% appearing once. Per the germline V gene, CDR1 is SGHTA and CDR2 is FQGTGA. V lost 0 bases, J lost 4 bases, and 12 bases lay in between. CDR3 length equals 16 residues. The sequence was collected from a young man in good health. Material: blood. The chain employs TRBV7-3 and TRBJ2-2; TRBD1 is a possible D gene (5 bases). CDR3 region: CASSLTGVTGTGELFF. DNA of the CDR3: TGTGCCAGCAGCTTAACAGGGGTGACGGGCACCGGGGAGCTGTTTTTT. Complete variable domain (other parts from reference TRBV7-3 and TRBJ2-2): GAGVSQTPSNKVTEKGKYVELRCDPISGHTALYWYRQSLGQGPEFLIYFQGTGAADDSGLPNDRFFAVRPEGSVSTLKIQRTERGDSAVYLCASSLTGVTGTGELFFGEGSRLTVL.